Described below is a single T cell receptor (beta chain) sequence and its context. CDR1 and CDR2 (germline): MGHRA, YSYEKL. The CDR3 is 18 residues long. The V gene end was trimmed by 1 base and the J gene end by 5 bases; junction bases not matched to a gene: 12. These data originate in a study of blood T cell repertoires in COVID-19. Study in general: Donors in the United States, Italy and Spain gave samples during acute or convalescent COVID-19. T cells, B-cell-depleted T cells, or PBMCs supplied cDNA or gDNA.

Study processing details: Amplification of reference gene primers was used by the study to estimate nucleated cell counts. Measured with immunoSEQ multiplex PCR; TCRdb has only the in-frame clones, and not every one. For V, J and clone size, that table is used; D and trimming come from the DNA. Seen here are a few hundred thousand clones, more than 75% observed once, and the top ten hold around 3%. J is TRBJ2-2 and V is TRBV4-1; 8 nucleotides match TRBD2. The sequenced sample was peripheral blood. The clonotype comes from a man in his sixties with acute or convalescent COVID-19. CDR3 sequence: CASSQGHGGGFRTGELFF. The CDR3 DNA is TGCGCCAGCAGCCAAGGACACGGGGGGGGTTTTAGGACCGGGGAGCTGTTTTTT.